This T cell receptor beta chain was sequenced for a study of neoadjuvant anti-PD-1 for oral cavity cancer. In the study overall: Most patients had three to four biweekly doses of 3 mg/kg nivolumab before resection. Patients without progression got a fourth dose around day 43. The study's findings and limits: Pretreatment Treg/Th17 ratio correlated inversely with post-treatment tumor clonality. Post-treatment tumors with larger preexisting clones showed more shrinkage.

The time point here: after neoadjuvant nivolumab, at surgical resection. About this clone itself: Its antigen remains unknown.

Measured with immunoSEQ multiplex PCR; TCRdb has only the in-frame clones, and not every one. This table has about 23,000 clones, around a quarter appearing once. The ends lost 3 bases at V and 4 bases at J; junction bases unmatched: 5. CDR3 length: 15 amino acids. Germline V gene data show CDR1 as MNHEY and CDR2 as SMNVEV (reference sequence). The gene calls are TRBV27 and TRBJ2-3; TRBD1 aligns across 9 bases. The origin of this receptor is a person aged 40 to 85 with oral cavity squamous cell carcinoma. The specimen was tumor tissue, collected after nivolumab (anti-PD-1) treatment. The CDR3 DNA reads as TGTGCCAGCAGTTTTTACACAGGGGGCTCAGATACGCAGTATTTT. Protein: CASSFYTGGSDTQYF.